This T cell receptor beta chain was documented in a study of monozygotic twins with inflammatory bowel disease. Overall study results and limits: With others, IBD patients shared fewer clonotypes than healthy twins did, especially with disease activity.

Both the TCRalpha cDNA and the TCRbeta cDNA were taken through two nested PCRs, lasting approximately 16 and 10 cycles. For each CDR3 protein, TCRdb gives one entry from its re-call of the 5' RACE reads, without DNA. The specimen's table records approximately 140,000 distinct CDR3 sequences. With respect to this clonotype: What it recognizes is unknown.

This CDR3 comprises 14 residues. In germline, CDR1 is SGHRS, CDR2 YFSETQ. Material for sequencing was blood. The origin of this receptor is a human donor with ulcerative colitis or Crohn's disease, or a healthy co-twin of an affected twin (not recorded which). The chain combines TRBV5-1 with TRBJ2-5; TCRdb's D gene call, TRBD1, goes unchecked for lack of DNA. CDR3 loop: CASSYRDVQETQYF. The variable domain in full, with the rest retrieved from reference TRBV5-1 and TRBJ2-5, is KAGVTQTPRYLIKTRGQQVTLSCSPISGHRSVSWYQQTPGQGLQFLFEYFSETQRNKGNFPGRFSGRQFSNSRSEMNVSTLELGDSALYLCASSYRDVQETQYFGPGTRLLVL.